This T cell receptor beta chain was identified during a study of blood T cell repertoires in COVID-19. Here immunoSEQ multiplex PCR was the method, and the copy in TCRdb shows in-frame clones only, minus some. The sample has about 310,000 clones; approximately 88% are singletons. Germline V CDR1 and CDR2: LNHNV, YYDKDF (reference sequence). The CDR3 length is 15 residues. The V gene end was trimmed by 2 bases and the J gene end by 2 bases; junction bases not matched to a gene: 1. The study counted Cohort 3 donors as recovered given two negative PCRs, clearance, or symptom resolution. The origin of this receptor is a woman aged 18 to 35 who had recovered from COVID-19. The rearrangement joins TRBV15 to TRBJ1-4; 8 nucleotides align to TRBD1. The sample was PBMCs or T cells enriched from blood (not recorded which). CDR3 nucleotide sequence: TGTGCCACCAGCAGAAGGACAGGGACTAATGAAAAACTGTTTTTT. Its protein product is CATSRRTGTNEKLFF. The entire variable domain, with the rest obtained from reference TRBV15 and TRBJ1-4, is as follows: DAMVIQNPRYQVTQFGKPVTLSCSQTLNHNVMYWYQQKSSQAPKLLFHYYDKDFNNEADTPDNFQSRRPNTSFCFLDIRSPGLGDTAMYLCATSRRTGTNEKLFFGSGTQLSVL.